The 7 T cell receptor beta chains listed next were all sequenced from one sample in a study of shared clonotypes between healthy human individuals. Naive CD8 cells lacked CD45RO, underwent positive selection for CCR7 and left out terminally differentiated effector memory CD45RA+ cells. Assay: immunoSEQ multiplex PCR; the TCRdb copy retains only in-frame clones and omits some. This sample yields under 700,000 clones, of which around 95% are seen a single time; about 0.11% belongs to the top ten. Sequencing was carried out using naive CD8+ T cells sorted from blood. These receptors came from a woman in her thirties in good health.

The table lists this clone with a few counts. This sequence joins TRBV28 and TRBJ1-5, with TRBD1 matching over 8 bases. The junction had 8 bases not matched to a gene; V was cut back by 7 bases and J by 6 bases. Germline V CDR1 and CDR2: MDHEN, SYDVKM. CDR3 length: 14 amino acids. The CDR3 nucleotides are TGTGCCAGCATATGGACAGGGTTAGGTCAGCCCCAGCATTTT. Protein sequence: CASIWTGLGQPQHF. Drawing the rest from reference TRBV28 and TRBJ1-5, the complete variable domain is DVKVTQSSRYLVKRTGEKVFLECVQDMDHENMFWYRQDPGLGLRLIYFSYDVKMKEKGDIPEGYSVSREKKERFSLILESASTNQTSMYLCASIWTGLGQPQHFGDGTRLSIL.

The chain is built from TRBV11-2 and TRBJ2-1; the D is unclear. This CDR3 has 13 amino acids. Between the trimmed V and J ends, which lost 1 base and 4 bases, there was a span of 5 bases. Germline V lookup: CDR1 SGHAT, CDR2 FQNNGV. The CDR3 DNA sequence: TGTGCCAGCAGCTTAGTAGGTTACAATGAGCAGTTCTTC. The encoded protein is CASSLVGYNEQFF.

The chain employs TRBV9 and TRBJ2-7; tentatively, D is TRBD1 (5 bases). From germline, CDR1 is SGDLS and CDR2 YYNGEE. The CDR3 contains 14 residues. Trimming left V 3 bases short and J 5 bases short, with 15 bases between. For the CDR3, the DNA is TGTGCCAGCAGCGGGGCGCCGGACATGAACGAGCAGTACTTC. This translates into CASSGAPDMNEQYF.

V gene TRBV28 combines with J gene TRBJ2-7, with TRBD2 matching over 7 bases. Unmatched junction bases numbered 7, after V lost 7 bases and J lost 4 bases. Germline V gene sequence: CDR1 MDHEN, CDR2 SYDVKM. There are 13 residues in the CDR3. The CDR3: CASTTLGGYEQYF. The CDR3 nucleotides are TGTGCCAGCACTACGTTGGGGGGGTACGAGCAGTACTTC.

J is TRBJ1-5 and V is TRBV6-4; D ambiguous. CDR1 and CDR2 from the germline V gene are MRHNA and SNTAGT. The V gene lost 2 bases and the J gene lost 2 bases, with 7 bases spanning the gap. The CDR3 spans 14 residues. CDR3: CASSDPSCNQPQHF. In DNA, the CDR3 is TGTGCCAGCAGTGACCCGAGCTGCAATCAGCCCCAGCATTTT.

V gene TRBV15 combines with J gene TRBJ1-1, with D possibly TRBD1 on 5 matching bases. CDR3 length: 16 residues. Germline V gene lookup returns CDR1 LNHNV and CDR2 YYDKDF (reference sequence). The ends were cut back, 1 base at V and 1 base at J, with 13 bases in the middle. CDR3 sequence: CATSRGSEGANTEAFF. The CDR3 DNA reads TGTGCCACCAGCAGAGGGTCCGAAGGGGCGAACACTGAAGCTTTCTTT.

This chain joins TRBV27 and TRBJ1-5; D gene uncertain. The CDR3 is 14 amino acids. V lost 7 bases, J lost 0 bases, and 10 bases lay in between. Germline CDR1 is MNHEY and CDR2 is SMNVEV (reference sequence). CDR3 coding DNA: TGTGCCAGCATGACCCGATCTAGCAATCAGCCCCAGCATTTT. It specifies CASMTRSSNQPQHF.